This T cell receptor (beta chain) was captured in a study of T cell repertoires in cytomegalovirus infection. Study-wide background: It was the public TCR beta signatures that indicated both CMV infection and matching HLA type.

One entry per CDR3 protein, called by TCRdb with MiXCR from the reads. The profile shows 250,000 to 300,000 distinct CDR3 sequences, approximately 13% of them singletons. Germline V gives CDR1 KGHSH, CDR2 LQKENI. CDR3 length: 17 amino acids. Trimming took 5 bases from V and 0 from J, leaving 14 bases between them. The origin of this receptor is a human donor in good health (CMV status not recorded). Some clones in this sample may be carry-over from other donors' samples. The V call is TRBV18, the J call TRBJ2-6; D remains unclear. Sequenced: PBMCs. CDR3 bases: TGTGCCAGCTCAACCCGCTCTGGCAACTCTGGGGCCAACGTCCTGACTTTC. It encodes CASSTRSGNSGANVLTF.